Listed below are T cell receptor beta chains from one sample, sequenced in a study of Ad26.COV2.S vaccination and SARS-CoV-2 variants. TCRdb's table, derived via immunoSEQ multiplex PCR, lists solely in-frame clones and lacks some. This repertoire shows 100,000 or so clones, less than 85% found once; its top ten account for roughly 17%. The specimen was peripheral blood, collected after recovery from COVID-19. The receptors were gathered from a human donor who had recovered from COVID-19. CDR3s include the opening cysteine and the closing phenylalanine or tryptophan. The order of the fields is CDR3 protein, CDR3 length, D gene, V gene, J gene. The D gene is left open where the match is weak.

CDR3: CASRTGTANTGELFF
length: 15
D: .
V: TRBV6-5
J: TRBJ2-2

CDR3: CASTLTNIYYGYTF
length: 14
D: .
V: TRBV28
J: TRBJ1-2

CDR3: CASRRRGGQMGYGYTF
length: 16
D: TRBD1
V: TRBV28
J: TRBJ1-2

CDR3: CASREGLRFITEAFF
length: 15
D: .
V: TRBV11-2
J: TRBJ1-1

CDR3: CASSGIGEKLFF
length: 12
D: .
V: TRBV2
J: TRBJ1-4

CDR3: CASAGRVSSSYNSPLHF
length: 17
D: .
V: TRBV27
J: TRBJ1-6

CDR3: CASSFLDREPYEQYF
length: 15
D: TRBD1
V: TRBV5-5
J: TRBJ2-7

CDR3: CASSLNNSPLHF
length: 12
D: .
V: TRBV2
J: TRBJ1-6

CDR3: CVRSLGGRKAKNIQYF
length: 16
D: .
V: TRBV7-5
J: TRBJ2-4

CDR3: CASSFVRQGETEAFF
length: 15
D: TRBD1
V: TRBV13
J: TRBJ1-1

CDR3: CASSRGGDTGELFF
length: 14
D: .
V: TRBV7-8
J: TRBJ2-2

CDR3: CASSSGGLKSYNEQFF
length: 16
D: TRBD2
V: TRBV5-4
J: TRBJ2-1

CDR3: CASSLVGTSADTQYF
length: 15
D: TRBD2
V: TRBV5-1
J: TRBJ2-3

CDR3: CASSQDPGPGTDTQYF
length: 16
D: .
V: TRBV3-1/TRBV3-2
J: TRBJ2-3

CDR3: CASSPKWTGAGDTQYF
length: 16
D: TRBD1
V: TRBV7-2
J: TRBJ2-3

CDR3: CAWADHGGGYGYTF
length: 14
D: .
V: TRBV30
J: TRBJ1-2

CDR3: CASSFSGGQITDTQYF
length: 16
D: TRBD2
V: TRBV27
J: TRBJ2-3

CDR3: CASSMGMIDQPQHF
length: 14
D: .
V: TRBV6-5
J: TRBJ1-5

CDR3: CATGASYGYTF
length: 11
D: .
V: TRBV24-1
J: TRBJ1-2

CDR3: CASSSTARGYTF
length: 12
D: .
V: TRBV6-2/TRBV6-3
J: TRBJ1-2

CDR3: CASSEPRNQPQHF
length: 13
D: .
V: TRBV10-1
J: TRBJ1-5

CDR3: CASTPYEQYF
length: 10
D: .
V: TRBV21-1
J: TRBJ2-7

CDR3: CASSRWGLAASTGELFF
length: 17
D: TRBD2
V: TRBV28
J: TRBJ2-2

CDR3: CASSYESGRGGPGPGELFF
length: 19
D: TRBD2
V: TRBV6-2/TRBV6-3
J: TRBJ2-2

CDR3: CASSFVGQGYGYTF
length: 14
D: TRBD1
V: TRBV5-5
J: TRBJ1-2

CDR3: CASSFQGVGDTEAFF
length: 15
D: TRBD1
V: TRBV2
J: TRBJ1-1